This T cell receptor beta chain was sequenced in a study of CD8 T cells in Susac syndrome. With random hexamers, reverse transcription was performed on about 0.5 to 1 ug of RNA. The authors amplified TCR beta CDR3 across 54 Vbeta and 13 Jbeta using immunoSEQ multiplex PCR. One entry per CDR3 protein, called by TCRdb with MiXCR from the immunoSEQ multiplex PCR reads. Here the sample spans 100,000 to 150,000 distinct CDR3 sequences, over 90% being singletons. The CDR3 consists of 16 residues. Germline lookup yields CDR1 KGHSH and CDR2 LQKENI. V dropped 3 bases and J dropped 7; count of bases not matched to a gene: 12.

V and J are TRBV18 and TRBJ2-1; 7 nucleotides align to TRBD2. This clonotype was sampled from a human donor in good health. Sequenced material: CD4+ T cells from PBMCs. The CDR3 DNA reads TGTGCCAGCTCACCGTCTAGCGGTTCCCCGCAAAATGAGCAGTTCTTC. Amino acids: CASSPSSGSPQNEQFF.